What follows are 22 T cell receptor beta chains derived from one specimen sequenced in a study of T cells expressing NK-cell markers. TCRdb reprocessed the 5' RACE reads; each CDR3 protein has one entry and no DNA is given. This listing includes about 410,000 distinct CDR3 sequences. The sequenced sample consisted of blood T cells: a sorted CD56 or NKG2C T cell subset, CD4+ or CD8+ T cells, or bulk PBMC T cells (not recorded which). Receptor source: a woman between 50 and 59 years old in good health.

The V and J genes are TRBV5-1 and TRBJ2-3; the D call of TRBD1 rests on TCRdb alone, since no DNA is present to check it. There are 16 residues in the CDR3. Germline loops: CDR1 SGHRS, CDR2 YFSETQ. The CDR3 region is CASSSPRQAFTDTQYF. The entire variable domain, with the rest obtained from reference TRBV5-1 and TRBJ2-3, is as follows: KAGVTQTPRYLIKTRGQQVTLSCSPISGHRSVSWYQQTPGQGLQFLFEYFSETQRNKGNFPGRFSGRQFSNSRSEMNVSTLELGDSALYLCASSSPRQAFTDTQYFGPGTRLTVL.

The chain uses TRBV4-1 and TRBJ1-5; TCRdb outputs TRBD1, but without DNA this stays unchecked. CDR3 length: 17 residues. The germline CDR1 and CDR2 sequences are MGHRA and YSYEKL. The CDR3 region is CASSQDGGFGLPQPQHF.

The chain employs TRBV9 and TRBJ2-7; with no DNA, the TCRdb D assignment of TRBD2 cannot be verified. Germline V gene data show CDR1 as SGDLS and CDR2 as YYNGEE. The CDR3 loop spans 14 amino acids. The CDR3 region is CASSVLAGAHEQYF.

V gene TRBV20-1 combines with J gene TRBJ2-5; there is no DNA to check the TCRdb D call of TRBD2. This CDR3 region has 13 residues. Germline CDR1 DFQATT, CDR2 SNEGSKA (reference sequence). CDR3 protein: CSVVLAGEGTQYF.

The rearrangement uses TRBV20-1 and TRBJ2-3. CDR3 length: 14 amino acids. Per germline, CDR1 DFQATT and CDR2 SNEGSKA (reference sequence). CDR3: CSALTVAGSDTQYF.

CDR3 sequence reads: CAITSGFDVEQFF. The chain recombines TRBV10-3 with TRBJ2-1; the TCRdb D gene call, TRBD1, has no DNA to confirm it. The CDR3 covers 13 residues. Germline lookup yields CDR1 ENHRY and CDR2 SYGVKD.

The chain is built from TRBV6-5 and TRBJ2-5; TCRdb's D call of TRBD2 is untestable without DNA. The CDR3 spans 15 residues. CDR1 and CDR2 (germline): MNHEY, SVGAGI. The chain's CDR3 is CASSRLDSPKGTQYF.

The chain combines TRBV7-9 with TRBJ1-1; TCRdb picks TRBD1, but there is no DNA to check that call. This CDR3 is 12 amino acids long. The germline V gene has CDR1 SEHNR and CDR2 FQNEAQ (reference sequence). The CDR3 here is CASRYPRDEAFF.

The chain employs TRBV5-5 and TRBJ2-1; checking the TCRdb D call of TRBD2 is not possible without DNA. The CDR3 runs to 17 residues. Germline V CDR1 and CDR2: SGHKS, YYEKEE (reference sequence). The CDR3 spells CASSRVPTSGSYNEQFF.

The chain employs TRBV9 and TRBJ2-1. Germline loops: CDR1 SGDLS, CDR2 YYNGEE. This CDR3 has 14 amino acids. The CDR3 region is CASSADPTYNEQFF. The entire variable domain, with the rest obtained from reference TRBV9 and TRBJ2-1, is as follows: DSGVTQTPKHLITATGQRVTLRCSPRSGDLSVYWYQQSLDQGLQFLIQYYNGEERAKGNILERFSAQQFPDLHSELNLSSLELGDSALYFCASSADPTYNEQFFGPGTRLTVL.

The rearrangement uses TRBV5-6 and TRBJ2-3; as DNA is missing, the TRBD2 call by TCRdb cannot be tested. Germline V lookup: CDR1 SGHDT, CDR2 YYEEEE. This CDR3 has 17 residues. The CDR3 loop reads CASSLDRSTSGWGTQYF.

This chain joins TRBV29-1 and TRBJ2-1; the D call from TCRdb, TRBD2, cannot be confirmed without DNA. Per germline, CDR1 SQVTM and CDR2 ANQGSEA. The CDR3 is 13 residues long. The CDR3 spells CSVDPSGINEQFF.

The V gene is TRBV7-2, the J gene TRBJ1-4; TCRdb selects TRBD1, and the lack of DNA leaves this call unchecked. The CDR3 has 15 residues. Germline CDR1 SGHTA, CDR2 FQGNSA. The CDR3 is CASSPIGGTGEKLFF.

This rearrangement joins TRBV14 to TRBJ2-6; as DNA is missing, the TRBD2 call by TCRdb cannot be tested. Germline V gene data show CDR1 as SGHDN and CDR2 as FVKESK. The CDR3 has 16 amino acids. The CDR3 is CASSQDRTSGANVLTF.

The J gene is TRBJ1-2, the V gene TRBV29-1; TCRdb lists TRBD1, though no DNA is available to test this call. From germline, CDR1 is SQVTM and CDR2 ANQGSEA. CDR3 length: 11 residues. The CDR3 here is CSALRVGGYTF.

CDR3 sequence: CASRTFDHSGDTQYF. The genes are TRBV2 and TRBJ2-3. CDR3 length equals 15 residues. Germline CDR1 reads SNHLY; CDR2 reads FYNNEI.

V usage is TRBV5-5 and J usage is TRBJ2-1; TCRdb selects TRBD1, and the lack of DNA leaves this call unchecked. Germline V gives CDR1 SGHKS, CDR2 YYEKEE (reference sequence). This CDR3 has 14 residues. The CDR3 is CASSPGGGTYGQFF.

The CDR3 loop reads CASSYAFRQPQHF. The J gene is TRBJ1-5, the V gene TRBV6-5. The CDR3 totals 13 residues. The germline V gene encodes CDR1 MNHEY and CDR2 SVGAGI.

CDR3: CATSEPFLADKNNEQFF. The chain recombines TRBV24-1 with TRBJ2-1; the D call of TRBD2 rests on TCRdb alone, since no DNA is present to check it. The CDR3 length is 17 residues. CDR1 KGHDR and CDR2 SFDVKD come from the germline V gene.

J is TRBJ2-1 and V is TRBV27; with no DNA, the TCRdb D assignment of TRBD1 cannot be verified. CDR3 size: 14 residues. CDR1 and CDR2 from the germline V gene are MNHEY and SMNVEV (reference sequence). CDR3 protein: CASSLITGWNEQFF.

The V gene is TRBV11-1, the J gene TRBJ2-3; TCRdb's assignment of TRBD1 cannot be checked, as there is no DNA. Germline V gene lookup returns CDR1 SGHAT and CDR2 FQDESV (reference sequence). CDR3 size: 15 residues. The CDR3 loop reads CASTQQGALPDTQYF.

The genes are TRBV6-5 and TRBJ2-5; the TCRdb D gene call, TRBD1, has no DNA to confirm it. This CDR3 comprises 15 residues. Germline-derived CDR1 and CDR2 are MNHEY and SVGAGI. The chain's CDR3 is CASSIGTGWIETQYF.